These 8 T cell receptor beta chains originate from one sample sequenced in a study of T cells in Graves' hyperthyroidism and ophthalmopathy. Researchers amplified the TCR beta CDR3 regions from RNA transcripts. HTBI primers drove first-round RT-PCR of the TCR CDR3. TCRdb recomputed calls from the multiplex PCR reads with MiXCR, one row per CDR3 protein. Here the sample spans approximately 40,000 distinct CDR3 sequences, about 47% being singletons. Input material: blood. The receptors here all came from a man aged 40-49 years with Graves' ophthalmopathy.

This clonotype was detected ten times or more. The chain links TRBV7-3 to TRBJ2-1; 8 nucleotides align to TRBD1. CDR3 length: 16 amino acids. Losses at the gene ends were 3 bases for V and 9 bases for J; bases not matched to a gene: 13. The germline CDR1 and CDR2 sequences are SGHTA and FQGTGA. The CDR3 loop reads CASSLGGPTGVVEQFF. The CDR3 DNA is TGTGCCAGCAGCTTGGGGGGCCCGACAGGGGTCGTTGAGCAGTTCTTC. The whole variable domain, filled in from reference TRBV7-3 and TRBJ2-1, reads GAGVSQTPSNKVTEKGKYVELRCDPISGHTALYWYRQSLGQGPEFLIYFQGTGAADDSGLPNDRFFAVRPEGSVSTLKIQRTERGDSAVYLCASSLGGPTGVVEQFFGPGTRLTVL.

The chain is built from TRBV20-1 and TRBJ2-2; D is unclear. V dropped 6 bases and J dropped 6 bases, with 8 bases sitting between them. CDR1 and CDR2 (germline): DFQATT, SNEGSKA (reference sequence). This CDR3 region has 11 residues. The CDR3 region has the DNA TGCAGTGCCACGGGCGCCGGGGAGCTGTTTTTT. It yields the protein CSATGAGELFF.

This clonotype was counted ten times or more. The rearrangement links TRBV11-2 to TRBJ2-7; 7 bases agree with TRBD1. CDR3 length equals 13 residues. V lost 1 base, J lost 12 bases, and 9 bases stayed unmatched. Germline CDR1 and CDR2: SGHAT and FQNNGV. The CDR3 loop reads CASSLGQGASRYF. Here the CDR3 DNA reads TGTGCCAGCAGCTTAGGACAGGGTGCTTCTCGGTACTTC.

About this clonotype: A much larger clone is a single base away; this may be a read error. V is TRBV27 and J is TRBJ1-1; a possible D gene is TRBD1 (6 bases). This CDR3 contains 14 residues. Germline V CDR1 and CDR2: MNHEY, SMNVEV (reference sequence). The CDR3 DNA follows: TGTGCCAGCAGTTTACGCAGGGGAGGGACTGAAACTTTCTTT. It yields the protein CASSLRRGGTETFF.

This clonotype was counted many times. The chain carries TRBV28 and TRBJ2-2; D perhaps matches TRBD2 (5 bases). This CDR3 contains 15 residues. V was shortened by 6 bases and J by 2 bases, with 13 bases between the two germline ends. The germline V gene has CDR1 MDHEN and CDR2 SYDVKM. In nucleotides, the CDR3 is TGTGCCAGCAGCCCGGGGAGTATCAACACCGGGGAGCTGTTTTTT. Protein sequence: CASSPGSINTGELFF.

This clonotype was detected once. The V and J genes are TRBV10-3 and TRBJ1-2, with D possibly TRBD1 on 6 matching bases. This CDR3 comprises 17 residues. The V and J ends lost 3 bases and 5 bases respectively, with 22 bases between them. The germline CDR1 and CDR2 sequences are ENHRY and SYGVKD. The CDR3 DNA follows: TGTGCCATCAGTGACACGGTCCCTCGCGGGACAAGTTATGGCTACACCTTC. This gives the protein CAISDTVPRGTSYGYTF.

This chain uses TRBV29-1 with TRBJ1-2, with TRBD1 as a possible D gene (5 bases). Germline V gene data show CDR1 as SQVTM and CDR2 as ANQGSEA. This CDR3 has 12 residues. V lost 3 bases and J 12 bases, leaving 17 bases between the germline ends. CDR3 coding DNA: TGCAGCGTTGAGACAGCAGAATCTGGAAACACCTTC. Its protein product is CSVETAESGNTF.

On this clonotype: The limits of the CDR3 on the DNA are not certain, so only TCRdb's listed CDR3 is given. V gene TRBV5-1 combines with J gene TRBJ2-7; TRBD2, the D gene given by the table, was not confirmed from the DNA. Germline values: CDR1 SGHRS, CDR2 YFSETQ. 22 amino acids form the CDR3, both terminal residues included. CDR3 amino acids: CASSFYICSALLGGTLHGEQYF.